Presented here are 21 T cell receptor beta chains from one specimen sequenced in a study of blood T cell repertoires in COVID-19. Here immunoSEQ multiplex PCR was the method, and the copy in TCRdb shows in-frame clones only, minus some. The profile shows some 150,000 clones, more than 70% of them singletons. Sequenced sample: PBMCs or T cells enriched from blood (not recorded which). The receptor set was obtained from a woman in her forties or fifties in a cohort exposed to, infected with or recovered from COVID-19 (not recorded which).

The CDR3 nucleotides are TGTGCCAGCAGCTTGGACAGGGCCACAGATACGCAGTATTTT. Protein product: CASSLDRATDTQYF. V gene TRBV5-4 combines with J gene TRBJ2-3; a possible D gene is TRBD1 (6 bases). This CDR3 comprises 14 residues. CDR1 is SGHNT and CDR2 is YYREEE in the germline V gene (reference sequence). V dropped 0 bases and J dropped 2 bases, with 7 bases sitting between them.

V usage is TRBV7-8 and J usage is TRBJ1-1; TRBD1 might be the D (6 bases). Germline lookup yields CDR1 SGHVS and CDR2 FQNEAQ. The CDR3 covers 17 residues. V gave up 2 bases and J gave up 0 bases, with 16 bases separating them. The CDR3 DNA sequence: TGTGCCAGCAGCTTACTGGAGCTGGGGGCTGTGAACACTGAAGCTTTCTTT. Amino acid sequence: CASSLLELGAVNTEAFF.

The chain combines TRBV2 with TRBJ1-2, with 7 bases that match TRBD1. Trimming cost V 4 bases and J 0 bases; bases outside gene matches: 2. CDR1 SNHLY and CDR2 FYNNEI come from the germline V gene. CDR3 length equals 14 residues. The DNA for the CDR3 is TGTGCCAGCAGTGGGGACAGTTCTAACTATGGCTACACCTTC. Amino acids: CASSGDSSNYGYTF.

The chain carries TRBV14 and TRBJ2-2; 10 positions agree with TRBD1. CDR1 is SGHDN, CDR2 FVKESK, per germline. The CDR3 is 16 residues long. The V gene end was trimmed by 3 bases and the J gene end by 6 bases; junction bases not matched to a gene: 7. The CDR3 spells CASSQRTGGFAGELFF. The CDR3 nucleotides read TGTGCCAGCAGCCAGAGGACAGGGGGGTTCGCCGGGGAGCTGTTTTTT. The full variable domain, completed using reference TRBV14 and TRBJ2-2, is EAGVTQFPSHSVIEKGQTVTLRCDPISGHDNLYWYRRVMGKEIKFLLHFVKESKQDESGMPNNRFLAERTGGTYSTLKVQPAELEDSGVYFCASSQRTGGFAGELFFGEGSRLTVL.

The V and J genes are TRBV5-1 and TRBJ2-5; TRBD2 matches 7 bases. J was trimmed by 4 bases and V by 4 bases; bases with no gene match: 7. Germline V gives CDR1 SGHRS, CDR2 YFSETQ. The CDR3 spans 14 residues. The CDR3: CASSGLGGTETQYF. The CDR3 nucleotides read TGCGCCAGCAGCGGACTCGGGGGGACAGAGACCCAGTACTTC.

V and J are TRBV24-1 and TRBJ2-5; TRBD1 agrees at 10 bases. Germline CDR1 and CDR2: KGHDR and SFDVKD. The CDR3 has 16 amino acids. The ends lost 4 bases at V and 5 bases at J; junction bases unmatched: 9. For the CDR3, the DNA is TGTGCCACCAGTGACCCACGGACAGGGGGAGGGGAGACCCAGTACTTC. It translates to CATSDPRTGGGETQYF.

The chain recombines TRBV4-1 with TRBJ2-7; 7 nucleotides align to TRBD1. The V gene's germline CDR1 is MGHRA and CDR2 YSYEKL. The CDR3 runs 15 residues. V was pared by 1 base and J by 0 bases, with 3 bases of the junction left unmatched. The CDR3 reads CASSQVGQLSYEQYF. In DNA, the CDR3 is TGCGCCAGCAGCCAAGTGGGACAGCTCTCCTACGAGCAGTACTTC.

The chain joins TRBV6-1 to TRBJ2-5; D might be TRBD2 (7 bases). Per the germline V gene, CDR1 is MNHNS and CDR2 is SASEGT. The CDR3 contains 14 residues. V lost 3 bases to trimming and J lost 7 bases, with 15 bases between them. The CDR3 DNA reads TGTGCCAGCAGTGATAGGGGGGGGCTCGGGACCCAGTACTTC. Amino acids: CASSDRGGLGTQYF.

The rearrangement links TRBV28 to TRBJ2-6; tentative D call: TRBD2 (5 bases). The CDR3 has 17 residues. Trimming stripped 2 bases from V and 2 bases from J, with 13 bases between. The germline V gene has CDR1 MDHEN and CDR2 SYDVKM. Written as DNA, the CDR3 is TGTGCCAGCAGTTTAATCGGGGTAGGCGCTGGGGCCAACGTCCTGACTTTC. This sequence encodes CASSLIGVGAGANVLTF.

This clone was detected many times. The chain employs TRBV28 and TRBJ1-1; no definite D call. This CDR3 has 13 residues. CDR1 is MDHEN, CDR2 SYDVKM, per germline. V gave up 5 bases and J gave up 1 base, with 8 bases separating them. DNA for the CDR3: TGTGCCAGCAGTCCTGGCCCGAACACTGAAGCTTTCTTT. Translation gives CASSPGPNTEAFF.

The V gene is TRBV5-1, the J gene TRBJ2-7; D is ambiguous. V shed 0 bases and J shed 1 base, with 11 bases lying between them. This CDR3 region has 15 residues. The germline CDR1 and CDR2 sequences are SGHRS and YFSETQ. CDR3 loop: CASSLGLELSYEQYF. The DNA for the CDR3 is TGCGCCAGCAGCTTGGGGCTAGAGCTATCCTACGAGCAGTACTTC.

The genes are TRBV7-2 and TRBJ2-1; 12 nucleotides match TRBD2. The J segment lost 6 bases and the V segment lost 1 base, leaving 1 base of the junction unmatched. The CDR3 is made up of 15 amino acids. Germline V gene data show CDR1 as SGHTA and CDR2 as FQGNSA. The CDR3 spells CASSLGTSGVNEQFF. The CDR3, as DNA: TGTGCCAGCAGCTTAGGGACTAGCGGGGTCAATGAGCAGTTCTTC.

The chain recombines TRBV28 with TRBJ1-5; possibly TRBD1 for D (5 bases). Germline CDR1 reads MDHEN; CDR2 reads SYDVKM. V lost 5 bases and J lost 7, with 18 bases in between. The CDR3 has 15 amino acids. This chain's CDR3 is CASSTPGRGGQPQHF. CDR3 DNA sequence: TGTGCCAGCAGTACCCCGGGGCGGGGAGGCCAGCCCCAGCATTTT. The entire variable domain, with the rest obtained from reference TRBV28 and TRBJ1-5, is as follows: DVKVTQSSRYLVKRTGEKVFLECVQDMDHENMFWYRQDPGLGLRLIYFSYDVKMKEKGDIPEGYSVSREKKERFSLILESASTNQTSMYLCASSTPGRGGQPQHFGDGTRLSIL.

V gene TRBV4-2 combines with J gene TRBJ2-7; possibly TRBD2 for D (6 bases). V gave up 0 bases and J gave up 5 bases, with 8 bases separating them. Germline CDR1 is LGHNA and CDR2 is YNFKEQ. There are 13 residues in the CDR3. This chain's CDR3 is CASSQDWRDEQYF. The CDR3 DNA follows: TGTGCCAGCAGCCAAGATTGGAGGGACGAGCAGTACTTC.

The chain recombines TRBV5-1 with TRBJ2-2; 8 bases line up with TRBD1. With V trimmed by 4 bases and J by 5 bases, 10 bases remained unmatched. The CDR3 spans 16 residues. The V gene's germline CDR1 is SGHRS and CDR2 YFSETQ. The CDR3 nucleotides read TGCGCCAGCAGCCCCGTGGTTACAGGGGGAACCGGGGAGCTGTTTTTT. Translated: CASSPVVTGGTGELFF.

The V call is TRBV6-5, the J call TRBJ1-1; 7 nucleotides align to TRBD1. With V trimmed by 6 bases and J by 4 bases, 5 bases remained unmatched. The germline CDR1 and CDR2 sequences are MNHEY and SVGAGI. The CDR3 runs 13 residues. CDR3 nucleotide sequence: TGTGCCAGCAGGACAGGGAAGGCCACTGAAGCTTTCTTT. Translated, it gives CASRTGKATEAFF.

The chain employs TRBV6-6 and TRBJ1-5, with a weak D call TRBD1 (6 bases). The CDR3 loop spans 16 amino acids. V shed 6 bases and J shed 1 base, with 16 bases lying between them. Germline V gene lookup returns CDR1 MNHNY and CDR2 SVGAGI (reference sequence). The CDR3 sequence: CASRDHREKSNQPQHF. The CDR3 DNA reads as TGTGCCAGCAGAGACCACAGGGAAAAGAGCAATCAGCCCCAGCATTTT.

The chain joins TRBV15 to TRBJ2-5; no definite D call. V was clipped by 4 bases and J by 5 bases, with 17 bases between them. Germline lookup yields CDR1 LNHNV and CDR2 YYDKDF (reference sequence). The CDR3 is 15 residues long. The CDR3 loop reads CATSKEQDFRETQYF. In nucleotides, the CDR3 is TGTGCCACCAGCAAAGAACAAGACTTTAGGGAGACCCAGTACTTC.

The chain employs TRBV10-1 and TRBJ2-1, with TRBD1 identical over 11 bases. The CDR3 has 15 amino acids. Germline V gene lookup returns CDR1 WNHNN and CDR2 SYGVQD (reference sequence). V trimming: 3 bases; J trimming: 8 bases; junction bases outside the gene matches: 6. Written as DNA, the CDR3 is TGCGCCAGCAGTGAAAGGGACAGGGGGTCGGATGAGCAGTTCTTC. It codes for CASSERDRGSDEQFF.

This clone appeared once. This is likely an artifact of a read error, given a far larger clone one base away. V is TRBV7-3 and J is TRBJ2-5; the D gene is possibly TRBD1 (6 bases). The CDR3 has 13 amino acids. CDR1 and CDR2 from the germline V gene are SGHTA and FQGTGA. V lost 3 bases, J lost 3 bases, and 8 bases lay in between. The CDR3 DNA follows: TGTGCCAGCAGCTTGGGACACGAAGAGACCCAGTACTTC. This translates into CASSLGHEETQYF.

V usage is TRBV7-9 and J usage is TRBJ2-7; TRBD2 is a possible D gene (5 bases). CDR1 SEHNR and CDR2 FQNEAQ come from the germline V gene (reference sequence). CDR3 length: 12 amino acids. V gave up 6 bases and J gave up 2 bases, with 8 bases separating them. Here the CDR3 reads CASRYGAYEQYF. CDR3 sequence (DNA): TGTGCCAGCAGATACGGGGCCTACGAGCAGTACTTC.